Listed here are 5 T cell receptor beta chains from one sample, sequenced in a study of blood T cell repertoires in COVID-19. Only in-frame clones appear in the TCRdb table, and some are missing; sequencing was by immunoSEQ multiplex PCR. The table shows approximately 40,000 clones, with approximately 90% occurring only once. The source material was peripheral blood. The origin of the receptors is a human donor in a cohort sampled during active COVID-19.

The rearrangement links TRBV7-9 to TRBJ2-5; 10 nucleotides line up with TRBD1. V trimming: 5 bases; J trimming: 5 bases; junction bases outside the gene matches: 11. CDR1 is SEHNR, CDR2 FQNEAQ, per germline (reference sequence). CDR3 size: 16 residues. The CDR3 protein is CASSDGGQGSWETQYF. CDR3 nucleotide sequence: TGTGCCAGCAGCGATGGGGGACAGGGGTCATGGGAGACCCAGTACTTC. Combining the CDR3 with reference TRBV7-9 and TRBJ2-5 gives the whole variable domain DTGVSQNPRHKITKRGQNVTFRCDPISEHNRLYWYRQTLGQGPEFLTYFQNEAQLEKSRLLSDRFSAERPKGSFSTLEIQRTEQGDSAMYLCASSDGGQGSWETQYFGPGTRLLVL.

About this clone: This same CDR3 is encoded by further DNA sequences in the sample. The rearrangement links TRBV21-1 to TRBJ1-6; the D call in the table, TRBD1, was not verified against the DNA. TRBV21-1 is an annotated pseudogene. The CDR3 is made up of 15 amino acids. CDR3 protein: CASSSRQGANSPLHF. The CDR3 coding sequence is TGTGCCAGCAGCTCACGACAGGGCGCGAATTCACCCCTCCACTTT.

The CDR3: CASSLAQDPLGLYGYTF. CDR3 coding DNA: TGTGCCAGCAGCTTAGCGCAAGACCCGCTGGGACTCTATGGCTACACCTTC. The rearrangement uses TRBV7-2 and TRBJ1-2; D may be TRBD1 (5 bases). Germline CDR1 reads SGHTA; CDR2 reads FQGNSA. The ends were cut back, 0 bases at V and 4 bases at J, with 18 bases in the middle. CDR3 length equals 17 residues.

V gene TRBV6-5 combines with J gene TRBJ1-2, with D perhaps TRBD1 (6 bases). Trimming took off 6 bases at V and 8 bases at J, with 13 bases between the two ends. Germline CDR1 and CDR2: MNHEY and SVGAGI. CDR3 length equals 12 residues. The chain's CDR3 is CASRNRVRGYTF. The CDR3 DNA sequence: TGTGCCAGCAGGAACAGGGTTCGGGGCTACACCTTC.

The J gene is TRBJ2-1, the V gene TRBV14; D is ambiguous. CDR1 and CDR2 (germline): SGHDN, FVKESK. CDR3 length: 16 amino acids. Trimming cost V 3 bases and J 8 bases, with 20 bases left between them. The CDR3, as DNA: TGTGCCAGCAGCCACCACCTCATGGCGCTAGGTCATGAGCAGTTCTTC. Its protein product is CASSHHLMALGHEQFF.